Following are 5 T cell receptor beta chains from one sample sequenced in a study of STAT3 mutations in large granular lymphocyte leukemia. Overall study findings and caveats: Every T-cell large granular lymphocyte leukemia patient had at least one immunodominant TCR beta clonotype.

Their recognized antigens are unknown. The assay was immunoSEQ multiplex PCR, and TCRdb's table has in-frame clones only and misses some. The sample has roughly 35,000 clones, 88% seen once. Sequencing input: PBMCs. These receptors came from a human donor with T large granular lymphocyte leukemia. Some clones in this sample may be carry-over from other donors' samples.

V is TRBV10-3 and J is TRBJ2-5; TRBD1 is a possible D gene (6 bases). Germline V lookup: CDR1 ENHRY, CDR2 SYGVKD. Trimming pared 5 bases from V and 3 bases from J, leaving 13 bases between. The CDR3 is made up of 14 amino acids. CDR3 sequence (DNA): TGTGCCATCAGTACAGGGAAACAAGAAGAGACCCAGTACTTC. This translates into CAISTGKQEETQYF.

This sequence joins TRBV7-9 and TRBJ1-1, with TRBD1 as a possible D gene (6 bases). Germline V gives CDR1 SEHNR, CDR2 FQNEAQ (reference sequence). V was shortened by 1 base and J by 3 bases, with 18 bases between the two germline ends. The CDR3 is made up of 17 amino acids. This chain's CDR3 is CASSLGSHGGGDTEAFF. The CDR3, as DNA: TGTGCCAGCAGCTTAGGATCGCACGGGGGCGGGGACACTGAAGCTTTCTTT.

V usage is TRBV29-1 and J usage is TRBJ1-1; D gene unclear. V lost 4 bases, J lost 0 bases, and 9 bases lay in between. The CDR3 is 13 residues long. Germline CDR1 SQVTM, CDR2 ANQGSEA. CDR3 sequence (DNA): TGCAGCGTTGTAGTCAGAGTGAACACTGAAGCTTTCTTT. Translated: CSVVVRVNTEAFF.

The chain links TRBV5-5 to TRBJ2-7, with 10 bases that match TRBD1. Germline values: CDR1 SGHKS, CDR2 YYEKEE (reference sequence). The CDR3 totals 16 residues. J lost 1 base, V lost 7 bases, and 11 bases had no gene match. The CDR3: CASGNPGTGVSYEQYF. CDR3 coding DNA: TGTGCCAGCGGTAACCCCGGGACAGGGGTATCCTACGAGCAGTACTTC.

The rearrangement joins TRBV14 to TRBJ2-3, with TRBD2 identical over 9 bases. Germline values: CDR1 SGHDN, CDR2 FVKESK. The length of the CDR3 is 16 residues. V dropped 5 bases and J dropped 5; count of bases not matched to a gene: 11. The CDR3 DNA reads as TGTGCCAGCAGCTCGTACGGCGGGGGGGCAAGAGATACGCAGTATTTT. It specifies CASSSYGGGARDTQYF. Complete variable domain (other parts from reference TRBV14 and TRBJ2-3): EAGVTQFPSHSVIEKGQTVTLRCDPISGHDNLYWYRRVMGKEIKFLLHFVKESKQDESGMPNNRFLAERTGGTYSTLKVQPAELEDSGVYFCASSSYGGGARDTQYFGPGTRLTVL.